The T cell receptor beta chain under discussion was sequenced for a study of vaccination and CD4 T cells after COVID-19. Overall study findings and caveats: Spike mono-reactivity was evident in 304 of the 307 vaccine-specific clones derived from convalescent patients.

V shed 9 bases and J shed 1 base, with 16 bases lying between them. This CDR3 spans 15 amino acids. Germline V gives CDR1 MNHNS, CDR2 SASEGT. Oncomine TCR Beta short-read sequencing was applied to DNA from cultured CD4+ T cells. Someone extracted genomic DNA from cultured CD4+ T cells. In TCRdb, the PCR reads were re-called with MiXCR into one record per CDR3 protein. The sample records approximately 13,000 distinct CDR3 sequences, less than 35% being singletons. This clonotype has only a few counts. The antigen remains undetermined. The sample's treatment: approximately 9-day PBMC culture with coronavirus spike peptide pools or control peptides (ViraFEST assay).

This sequence was found in a human donor who received a COVID-19 vaccine. The sequenced sample was CD4+ T cells from blood, cultured in vitro, obtained before SARS-CoV-2 vaccination. This chain connects TRBV6-1 to TRBJ2-4; D not resolved. The CDR3 DNA reads as TGTGCCAGTCGACATCGATATGGGGCCAAAAACATTCAGTACTTC. Translation gives CASRHRYGAKNIQYF.